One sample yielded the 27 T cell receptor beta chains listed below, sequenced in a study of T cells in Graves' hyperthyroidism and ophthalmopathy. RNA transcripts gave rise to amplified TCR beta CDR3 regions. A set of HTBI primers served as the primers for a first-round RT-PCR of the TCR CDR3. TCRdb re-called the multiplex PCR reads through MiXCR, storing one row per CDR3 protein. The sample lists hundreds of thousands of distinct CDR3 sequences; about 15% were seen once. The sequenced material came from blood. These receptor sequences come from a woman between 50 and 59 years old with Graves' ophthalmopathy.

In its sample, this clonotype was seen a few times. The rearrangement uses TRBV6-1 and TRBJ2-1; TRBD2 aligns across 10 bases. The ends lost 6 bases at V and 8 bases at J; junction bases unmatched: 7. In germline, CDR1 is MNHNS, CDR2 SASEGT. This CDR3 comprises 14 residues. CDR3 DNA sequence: TGTGCCAGCAGCCAGCTAGGGACTAGCGATGAGCAGTTCTTC. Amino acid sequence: CASSQLGTSDEQFF.

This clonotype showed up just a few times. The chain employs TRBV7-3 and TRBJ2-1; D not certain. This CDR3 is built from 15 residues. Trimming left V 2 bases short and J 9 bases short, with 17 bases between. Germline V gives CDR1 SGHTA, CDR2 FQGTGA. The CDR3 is CASSLESGSFGEQFF. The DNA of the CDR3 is TGTGCCAGCAGCTTAGAGTCAGGTAGTTTTGGTGAGCAGTTCTTC.

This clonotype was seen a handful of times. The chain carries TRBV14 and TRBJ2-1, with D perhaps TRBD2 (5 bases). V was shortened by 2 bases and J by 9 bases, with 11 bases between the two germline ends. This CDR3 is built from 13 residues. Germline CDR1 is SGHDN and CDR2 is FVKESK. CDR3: CASSQTLEGEQFF. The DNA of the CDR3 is TGTGCCAGCAGCCAAACTTTAGAGGGTGAGCAGTTCTTC.

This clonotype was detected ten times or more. CDR3: CASRDPTGHTEAFF. The CDR3 DNA follows: TGTGCCAGCAGGGATCCGACAGGTCACACTGAAGCTTTCTTT. The chain employs TRBV27 and TRBJ1-1, with D possibly being TRBD1 (6 bases). CDR1 MNHEY and CDR2 SMNVEV come from the germline V gene (reference sequence). Trimming cost V 6 bases and J 3 bases, with 14 bases left between them. The CDR3 is 14 amino acids.

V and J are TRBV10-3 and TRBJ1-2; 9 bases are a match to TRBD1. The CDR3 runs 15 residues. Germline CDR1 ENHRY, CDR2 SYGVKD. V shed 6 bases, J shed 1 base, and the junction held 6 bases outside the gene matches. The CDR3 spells CAIRPGTGINYGYTF. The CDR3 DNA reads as TGTGCCATCAGGCCCGGGACAGGGATTAACTATGGCTACACCTTC.

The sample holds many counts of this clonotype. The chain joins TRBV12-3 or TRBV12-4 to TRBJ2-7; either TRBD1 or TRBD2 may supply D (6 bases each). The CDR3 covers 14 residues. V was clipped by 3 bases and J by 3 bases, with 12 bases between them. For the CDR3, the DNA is TGTGCCAGCAGTTTTAGGGGGGTCGTCTACGAGCAGTACTTC. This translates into CASSFRGVVYEQYF.

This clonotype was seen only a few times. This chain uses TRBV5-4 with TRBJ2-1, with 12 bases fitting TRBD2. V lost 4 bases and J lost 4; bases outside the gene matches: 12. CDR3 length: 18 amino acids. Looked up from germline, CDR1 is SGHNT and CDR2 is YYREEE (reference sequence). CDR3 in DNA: TGTGCCAGCAGCCCGACTAGCGGGAGTTATCGTGCGTACAATGAGCAGTTCTTC. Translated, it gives CASSPTSGSYRAYNEQFF.

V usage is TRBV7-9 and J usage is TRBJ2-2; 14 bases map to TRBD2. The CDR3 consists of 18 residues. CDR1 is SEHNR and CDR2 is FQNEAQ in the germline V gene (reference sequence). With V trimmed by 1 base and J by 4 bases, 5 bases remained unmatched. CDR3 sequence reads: CASSLVGLAGVGTGELFF. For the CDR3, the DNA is TGTGCCAGCAGCTTAGTGGGACTAGCGGGAGTGGGCACCGGGGAGCTGTTTTTT.

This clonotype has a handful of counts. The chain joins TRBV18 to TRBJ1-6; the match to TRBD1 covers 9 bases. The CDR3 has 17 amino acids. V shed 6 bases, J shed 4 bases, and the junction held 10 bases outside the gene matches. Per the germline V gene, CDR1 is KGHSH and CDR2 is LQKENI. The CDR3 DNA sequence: TGTGCCAGCTCTCCGGCCCTACAGGGGGCTTATAATTCACCCCTCCACTTT. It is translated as CASSPALQGAYNSPLHF.

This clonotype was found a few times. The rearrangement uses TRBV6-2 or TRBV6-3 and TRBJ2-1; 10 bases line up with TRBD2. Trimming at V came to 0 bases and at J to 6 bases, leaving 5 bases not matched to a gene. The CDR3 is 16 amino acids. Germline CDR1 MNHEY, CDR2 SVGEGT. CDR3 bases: TGTGCCAGCAGTTACTCATCCGGGACTAGCGCCAATGAGCAGTTCTTC. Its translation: CASSYSSGTSANEQFF.

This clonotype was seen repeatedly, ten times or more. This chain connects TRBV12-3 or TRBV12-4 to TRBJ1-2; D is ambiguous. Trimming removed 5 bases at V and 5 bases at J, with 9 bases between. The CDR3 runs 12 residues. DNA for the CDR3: TGTGCCAGCAGTACCGGGAGATATGGCTACACCTTC. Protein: CASSTGRYGYTF.

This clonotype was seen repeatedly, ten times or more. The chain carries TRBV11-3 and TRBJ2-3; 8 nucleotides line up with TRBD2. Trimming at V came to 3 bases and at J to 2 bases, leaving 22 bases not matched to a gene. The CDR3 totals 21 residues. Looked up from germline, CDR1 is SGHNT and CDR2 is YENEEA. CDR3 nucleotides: TGTGCCAGCAGCTTCCCAGGACTAGCCGCCACCCCCACGATGGCCACAGATACGCAGTATTTT. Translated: CASSFPGLAATPTMATDTQYF.

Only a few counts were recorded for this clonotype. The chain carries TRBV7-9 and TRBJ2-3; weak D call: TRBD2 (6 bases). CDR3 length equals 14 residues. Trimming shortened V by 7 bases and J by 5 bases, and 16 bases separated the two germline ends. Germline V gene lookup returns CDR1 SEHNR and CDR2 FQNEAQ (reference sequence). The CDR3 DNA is TGTGCCAGCAACAGGCGGGAAGGAGGAGATACGCAGTATTTT. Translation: CASNRREGGDTQYF. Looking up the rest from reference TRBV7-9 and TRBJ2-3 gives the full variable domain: DTGVSQNPRHKITKRGQNVTFRCDPISEHNRLYWYRQTLGQGPEFLTYFQNEAQLEKSRLLSDRFSAERPKGSFSTLEIQRTEQGDSAMYLCASNRREGGDTQYFGPGTRLTVL.

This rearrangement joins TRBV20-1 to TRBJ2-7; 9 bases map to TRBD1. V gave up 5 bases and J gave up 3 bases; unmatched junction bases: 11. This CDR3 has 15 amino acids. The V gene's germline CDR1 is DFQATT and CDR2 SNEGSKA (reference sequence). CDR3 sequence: CSAQSPGQGGYEQYF. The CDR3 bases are TGCAGTGCTCAAAGTCCGGGACAGGGAGGCTACGAGCAGTACTTC.

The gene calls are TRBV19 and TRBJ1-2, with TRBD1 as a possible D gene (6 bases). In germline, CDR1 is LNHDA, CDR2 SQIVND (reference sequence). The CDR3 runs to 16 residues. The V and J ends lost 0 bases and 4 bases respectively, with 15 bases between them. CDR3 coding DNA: TGTGCCAGTAGTATAGAAGGAGGGGGGGCTTCCTATGGCTACACCTTC. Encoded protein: CASSIEGGGASYGYTF.

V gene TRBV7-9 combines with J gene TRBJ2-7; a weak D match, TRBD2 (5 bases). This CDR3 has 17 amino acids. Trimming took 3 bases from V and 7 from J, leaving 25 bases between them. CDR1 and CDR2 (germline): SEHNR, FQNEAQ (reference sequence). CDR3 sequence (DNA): TGTGCCAGCAGCTTGAGTGAGGGCGGAGGATCCCCGGGAGAGCAGTACTTC. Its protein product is CASSLSEGGGSPGEQYF.

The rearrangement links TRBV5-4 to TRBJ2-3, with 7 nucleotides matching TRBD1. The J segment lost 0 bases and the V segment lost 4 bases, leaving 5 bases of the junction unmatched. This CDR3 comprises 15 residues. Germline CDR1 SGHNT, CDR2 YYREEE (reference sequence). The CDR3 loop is CASSPDRASTDTQYF. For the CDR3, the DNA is TGTGCCAGCAGCCCCGACAGGGCTAGCACAGATACGCAGTATTTT.

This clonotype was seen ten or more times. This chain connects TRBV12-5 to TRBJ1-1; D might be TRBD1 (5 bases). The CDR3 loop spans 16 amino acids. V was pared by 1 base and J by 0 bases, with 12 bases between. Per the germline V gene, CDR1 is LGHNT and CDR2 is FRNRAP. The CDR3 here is CASGLGGIPMNTEAFF. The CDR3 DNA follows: TGTGCTAGTGGTTTGGGGGGGATCCCTATGAACACTGAAGCTTTCTTT.

In DNA form, the CDR3 reads TGCGCCAGCAGCCAAGAGCCGAGAGGGTCTGAAGCTTTCTTT. It is translated as CASSQEPRGSEAFF. The chain employs TRBV4-3 and TRBJ1-1; D not certain. Trimming cost V 0 bases and J 6 bases, with 11 bases left between them. Per germline, CDR1 LGHNA and CDR2 YSLEER. There are 14 residues in the CDR3.

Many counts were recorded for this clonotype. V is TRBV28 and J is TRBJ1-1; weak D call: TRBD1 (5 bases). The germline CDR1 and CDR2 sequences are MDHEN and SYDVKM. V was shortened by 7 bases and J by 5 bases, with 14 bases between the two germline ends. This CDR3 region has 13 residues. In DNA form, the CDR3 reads TGTGCCAGCACGGATGCGGGACGGACTGAAGCTTTCTTT. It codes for CASTDAGRTEAFF. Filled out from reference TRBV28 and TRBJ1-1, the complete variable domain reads DVKVTQSSRYLVKRTGEKVFLECVQDMDHENMFWYRQDPGLGLRLIYFSYDVKMKEKGDIPEGYSVSREKKERFSLILESASTNQTSMYLCASTDAGRTEAFFGQGTRLTVV.

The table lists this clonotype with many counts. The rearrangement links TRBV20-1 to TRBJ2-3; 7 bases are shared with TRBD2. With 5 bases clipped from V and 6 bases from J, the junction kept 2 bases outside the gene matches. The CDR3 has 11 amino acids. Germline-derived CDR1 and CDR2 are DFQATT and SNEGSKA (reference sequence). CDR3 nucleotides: TGCAGTGCTGGACTAGTTGATACGCAGTATTTT. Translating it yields CSAGLVDTQYF.

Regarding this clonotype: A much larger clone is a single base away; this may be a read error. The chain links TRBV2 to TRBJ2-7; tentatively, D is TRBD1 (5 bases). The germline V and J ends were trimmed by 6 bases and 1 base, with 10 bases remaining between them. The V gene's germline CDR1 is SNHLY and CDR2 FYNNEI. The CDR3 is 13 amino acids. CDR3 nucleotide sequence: TGTGCCAGCAGACTGGGGCCGTCCTACGAGCAGTACTTC. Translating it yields CASRLGPSYEQYF.

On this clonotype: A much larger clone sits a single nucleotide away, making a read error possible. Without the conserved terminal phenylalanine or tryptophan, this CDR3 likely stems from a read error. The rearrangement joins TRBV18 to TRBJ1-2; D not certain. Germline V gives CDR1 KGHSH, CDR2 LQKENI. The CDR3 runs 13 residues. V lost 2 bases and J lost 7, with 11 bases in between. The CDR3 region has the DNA TGTGCCAGCTCACCAAATGAAGAAGTTGGCTACACCCTC. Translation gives CASSPNEEVGYTL.

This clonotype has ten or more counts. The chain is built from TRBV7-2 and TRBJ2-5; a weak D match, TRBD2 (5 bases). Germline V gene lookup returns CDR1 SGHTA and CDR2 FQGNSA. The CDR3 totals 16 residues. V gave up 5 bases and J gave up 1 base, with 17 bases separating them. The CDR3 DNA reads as TGTGCCAGCAGCGGGCAGTTGATGGGGAGCCAAGAGACCCAGTACTTC. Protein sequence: CASSGQLMGSQETQYF.

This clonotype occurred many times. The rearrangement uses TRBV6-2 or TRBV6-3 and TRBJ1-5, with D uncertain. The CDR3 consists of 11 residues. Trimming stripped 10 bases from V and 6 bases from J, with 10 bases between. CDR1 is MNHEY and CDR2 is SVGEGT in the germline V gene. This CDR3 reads CAIPFPQPQHF. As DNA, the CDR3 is TGTGCCATCCCCTTTCCTCAGCCCCAGCATTTT.

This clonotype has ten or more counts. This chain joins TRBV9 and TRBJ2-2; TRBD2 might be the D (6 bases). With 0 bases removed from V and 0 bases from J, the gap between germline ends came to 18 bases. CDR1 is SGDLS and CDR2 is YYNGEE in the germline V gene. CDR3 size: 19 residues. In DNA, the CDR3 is TGTGCCAGCAGCGTAGTTGGTAGCGGAACACTAGCGAACACCGGGGAGCTGTTTTTT. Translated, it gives CASSVVGSGTLANTGELFF.

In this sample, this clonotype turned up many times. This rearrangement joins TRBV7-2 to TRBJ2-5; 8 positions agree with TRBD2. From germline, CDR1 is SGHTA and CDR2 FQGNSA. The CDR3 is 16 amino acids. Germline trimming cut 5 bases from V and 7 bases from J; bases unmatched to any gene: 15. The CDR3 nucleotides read TGTGCCAGCAGCACCTCCCCTCCAGGGGCGGGGGGGACCCAGTACTTC. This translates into CASSTSPPGAGGTQYF.